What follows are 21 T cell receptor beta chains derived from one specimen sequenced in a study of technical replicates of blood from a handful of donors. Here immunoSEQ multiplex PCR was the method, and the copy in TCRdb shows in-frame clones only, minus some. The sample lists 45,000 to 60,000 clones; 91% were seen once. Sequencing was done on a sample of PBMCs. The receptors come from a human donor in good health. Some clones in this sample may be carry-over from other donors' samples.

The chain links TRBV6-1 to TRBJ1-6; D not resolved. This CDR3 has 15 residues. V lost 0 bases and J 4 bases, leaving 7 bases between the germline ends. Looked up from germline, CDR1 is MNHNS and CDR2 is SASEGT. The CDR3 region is CASSEAGEYNSPLHF. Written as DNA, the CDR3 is TGTGCCAGCAGTGAAGCGGGAGAATATAATTCACCCCTCCACTTT.

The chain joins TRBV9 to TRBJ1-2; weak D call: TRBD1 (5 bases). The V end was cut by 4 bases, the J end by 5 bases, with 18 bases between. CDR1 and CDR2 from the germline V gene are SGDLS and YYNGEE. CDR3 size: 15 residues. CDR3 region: CASSPTGTSDYGYTF. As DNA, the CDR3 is TGTGCCAGCAGCCCCACAGGAACCTCTGATTATGGCTACACCTTC.

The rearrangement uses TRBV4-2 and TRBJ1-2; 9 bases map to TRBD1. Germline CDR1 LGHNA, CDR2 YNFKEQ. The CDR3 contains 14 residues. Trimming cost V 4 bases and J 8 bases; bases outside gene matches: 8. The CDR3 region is CASSPGTGSVGYTF. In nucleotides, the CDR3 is TGTGCCAGCAGCCCTGGGACAGGGAGTGTCGGCTACACCTTC.

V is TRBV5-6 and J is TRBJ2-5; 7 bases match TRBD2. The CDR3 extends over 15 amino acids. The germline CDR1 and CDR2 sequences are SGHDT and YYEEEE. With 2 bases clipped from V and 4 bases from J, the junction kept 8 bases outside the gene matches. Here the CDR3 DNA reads TGTGCCAGCAGCTTTGGACTAGACGGGATAGAGACCCAGTACTTC. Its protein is CASSFGLDGIETQYF.

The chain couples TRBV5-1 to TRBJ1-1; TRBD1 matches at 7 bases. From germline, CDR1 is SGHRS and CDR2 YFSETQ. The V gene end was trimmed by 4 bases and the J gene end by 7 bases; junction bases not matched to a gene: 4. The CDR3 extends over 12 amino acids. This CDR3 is CASSQQGSEAFF. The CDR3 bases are TGCGCCAGCAGCCAACAGGGGAGTGAAGCTTTCTTT.

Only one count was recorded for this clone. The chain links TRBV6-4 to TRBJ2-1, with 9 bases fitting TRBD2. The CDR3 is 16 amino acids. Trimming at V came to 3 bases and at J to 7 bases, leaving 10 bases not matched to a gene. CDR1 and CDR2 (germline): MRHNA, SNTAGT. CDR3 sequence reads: CASSDLAGGLINEQFF. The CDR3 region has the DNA TGTGCCAGCAGTGATCTTGCGGGGGGGCTGATTAATGAGCAGTTCTTC.

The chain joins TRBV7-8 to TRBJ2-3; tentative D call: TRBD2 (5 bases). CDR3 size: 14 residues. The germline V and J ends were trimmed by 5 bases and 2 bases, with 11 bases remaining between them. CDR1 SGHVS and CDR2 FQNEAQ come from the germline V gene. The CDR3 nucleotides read TGTGCCAGCAGCAAAACTAGTAACACAGATACGCAGTATTTT. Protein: CASSKTSNTDTQYF.

CDR3 region: CASSWSSGNYEQYF. In DNA, the CDR3 is TGTGCCAGCAGCTGGTCTAGCGGAAACTACGAGCAGTACTTC. The chain is built from TRBV7-2 and TRBJ2-7, with 7 bases that match TRBD2. V dropped 4 bases and J dropped 3; count of bases not matched to a gene: 6. This CDR3 spans 14 amino acids. Germline CDR1 SGHTA, CDR2 FQGNSA. Complete variable domain (other parts from reference TRBV7-2 and TRBJ2-7): GAGVSQSPSNKVTEKGKDVELRCDPISGHTALYWYRQSLGQGLEFLIYFQGNSAPDKSGLPSDRFSAERTGGSVSTLTIQRTQQEDSAVYLCASSWSSGNYEQYFGPGTRLTVT.

In nucleotides, the CDR3 is TGTGCCAGCTCAGTAGGGACAGGGGCCTACGAGCAGTACTTC. Translated, it gives CASSVGTGAYEQYF. The chain uses TRBV18 and TRBJ2-7; 10 bases align to TRBD1. The CDR3 spans 14 residues. Germline-derived CDR1 and CDR2 are KGHSH and LQKENI. With V trimmed by 5 bases and J by 2 bases, 3 bases remained unmatched. Looking up the rest from reference TRBV18 and TRBJ2-7 gives the full variable domain: NAGVMQNPRHLVRRRGQEARLRCSPMKGHSHVYWYRQLPEEGLKFMVYLQKENIIDESGMPKERFSAEFPKEGPSILRIQQVVRGDSAAYFCASSVGTGAYEQYFGPGTRLTVT.

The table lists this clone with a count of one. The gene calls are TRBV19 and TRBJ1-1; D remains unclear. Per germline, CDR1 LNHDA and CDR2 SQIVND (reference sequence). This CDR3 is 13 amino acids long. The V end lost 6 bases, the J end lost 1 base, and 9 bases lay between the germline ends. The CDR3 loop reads CASRSEGNTEAFF. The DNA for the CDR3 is TGTGCCAGTAGATCGGAGGGGAACACTGAAGCTTTCTTT. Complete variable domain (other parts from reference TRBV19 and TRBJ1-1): DGGITQSPKYLFRKEGQNVTLSCEQNLNHDAMYWYRQDPGQGLRLIYYSQIVNDFQKGDIAEGYSVSREKKESFPLTVTSAQKNPTAFYLCASRSEGNTEAFFGQGTRLTVV.

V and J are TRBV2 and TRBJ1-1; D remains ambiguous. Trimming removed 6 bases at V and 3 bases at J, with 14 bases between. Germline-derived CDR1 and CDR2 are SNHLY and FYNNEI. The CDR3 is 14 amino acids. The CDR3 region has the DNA TGTGCCAGCAGCCTCCAGATATTGCACACTGAAGCTTTCTTT. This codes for CASSLQILHTEAFF.

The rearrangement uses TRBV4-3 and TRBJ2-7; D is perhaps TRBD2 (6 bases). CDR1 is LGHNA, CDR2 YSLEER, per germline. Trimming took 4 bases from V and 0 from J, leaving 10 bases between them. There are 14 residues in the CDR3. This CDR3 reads CASSPSGSSYEQYF. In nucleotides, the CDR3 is TGCGCCAGCAGCCCCAGCGGGTCCTCCTACGAGCAGTACTTC.

The CDR3 here is CASSPLPGIDYNEQFF. Here the CDR3 DNA reads TGTGCCAGCAGCCCGTTGCCGGGGATTGACTACAATGAGCAGTTCTTC. The chain uses TRBV7-8 and TRBJ2-1, with D possibly matching TRBD2 (5 bases). V lost 5 bases to trimming and J lost 3 bases, with 17 bases between them. Germline V lookup: CDR1 SGHVS, CDR2 FQNEAQ. The CDR3 runs 16 residues. Supplemented by reference TRBV7-8 and TRBJ2-1, the full variable domain reads GAGVSQSPRYKVAKRGQDVALRCDPISGHVSLFWYQQALGQGPEFLTYFQNEAQLDKSGLPSDRFFAERPEGSVSTLKIQRTQQEDSAVYLCASSPLPGIDYNEQFFGPGTRLTVL.

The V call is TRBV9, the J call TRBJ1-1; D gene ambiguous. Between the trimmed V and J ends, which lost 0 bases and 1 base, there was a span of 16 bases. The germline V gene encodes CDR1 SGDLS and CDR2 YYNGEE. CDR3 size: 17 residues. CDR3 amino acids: CASSVAGGRSRNTEAFF. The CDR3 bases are TGTGCCAGCAGCGTAGCGGGTGGGAGGAGCAGGAACACTGAAGCTTTCTTT.

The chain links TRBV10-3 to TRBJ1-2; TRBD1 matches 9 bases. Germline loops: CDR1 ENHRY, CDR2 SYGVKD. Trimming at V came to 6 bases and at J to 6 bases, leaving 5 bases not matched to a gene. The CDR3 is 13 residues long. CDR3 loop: CAIRATGGNGYTF. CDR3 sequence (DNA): TGTGCCATCAGGGCTACAGGGGGCAATGGCTACACCTTC.

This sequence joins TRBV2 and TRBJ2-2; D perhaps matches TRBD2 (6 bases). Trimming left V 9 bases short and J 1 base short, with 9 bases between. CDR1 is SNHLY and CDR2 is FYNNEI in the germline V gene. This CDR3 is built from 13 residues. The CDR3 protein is CARGAGNTGELFF. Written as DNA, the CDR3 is TGTGCCAGGGGAGCGGGGAACACCGGGGAGCTGTTTTTT.

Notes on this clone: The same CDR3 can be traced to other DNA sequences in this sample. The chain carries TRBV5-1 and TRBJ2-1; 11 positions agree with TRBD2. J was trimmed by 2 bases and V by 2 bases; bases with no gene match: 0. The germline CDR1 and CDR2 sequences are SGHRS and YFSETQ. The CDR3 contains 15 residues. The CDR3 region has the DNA TGCGCCAGCAGCTTACTAGCGGGAGCCTACAATGAGCAGTTCTTC. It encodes CASSLLAGAYNEQFF.

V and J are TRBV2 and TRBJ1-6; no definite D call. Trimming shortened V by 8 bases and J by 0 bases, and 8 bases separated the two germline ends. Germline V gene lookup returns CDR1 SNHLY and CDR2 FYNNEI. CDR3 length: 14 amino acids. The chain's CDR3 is CASFGGSYNSPLHF. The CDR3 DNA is TGTGCCAGCTTTGGAGGCTCCTATAATTCACCCCTCCACTTT.

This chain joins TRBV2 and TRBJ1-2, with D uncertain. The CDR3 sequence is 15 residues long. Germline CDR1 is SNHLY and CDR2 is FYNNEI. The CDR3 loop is CASSTTEWAIYGYTF. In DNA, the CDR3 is TGTGCTTCCAGCACGACCGAGTGGGCAATCTATGGCTACACCTTC. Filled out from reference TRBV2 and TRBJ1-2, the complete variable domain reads EPEVTQTPSHQVTQMGQEVILRCVPISNHLYFYWYRQILGQKVEFLVSFYNNEISEKSEIFDDQFSVERPDGSNFTLKIRSTKLEDSAMYFCASSTTEWAIYGYTFGSGTRLTVV.

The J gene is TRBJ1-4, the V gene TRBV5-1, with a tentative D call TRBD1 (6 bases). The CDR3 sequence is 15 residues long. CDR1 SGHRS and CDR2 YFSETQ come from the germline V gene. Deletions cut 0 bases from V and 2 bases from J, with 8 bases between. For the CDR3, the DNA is TGCGCCAGCAGCTTGGCCGGACAGACTAATGAAAAACTGTTTTTT. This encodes CASSLAGQTNEKLFF.

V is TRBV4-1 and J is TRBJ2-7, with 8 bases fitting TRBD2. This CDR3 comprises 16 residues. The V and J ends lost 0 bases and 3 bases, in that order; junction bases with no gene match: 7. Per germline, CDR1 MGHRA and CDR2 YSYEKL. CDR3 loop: CASSQDILAGYYEQYF. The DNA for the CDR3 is TGCGCCAGCAGCCAAGATATCTTAGCGGGGTACTACGAGCAGTACTTC.